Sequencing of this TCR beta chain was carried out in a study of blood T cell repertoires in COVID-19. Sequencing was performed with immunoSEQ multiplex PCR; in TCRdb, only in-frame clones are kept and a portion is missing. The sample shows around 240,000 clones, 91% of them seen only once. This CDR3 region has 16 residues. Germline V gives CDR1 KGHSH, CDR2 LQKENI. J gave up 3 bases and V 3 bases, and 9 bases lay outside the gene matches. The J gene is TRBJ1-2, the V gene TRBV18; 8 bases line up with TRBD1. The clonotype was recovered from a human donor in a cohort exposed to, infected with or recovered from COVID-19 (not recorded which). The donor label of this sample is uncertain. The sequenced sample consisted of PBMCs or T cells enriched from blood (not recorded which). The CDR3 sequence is CASSPNQGAPDYGYTF. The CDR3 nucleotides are TGTGCCAGCTCACCGAACCAGGGGGCACCGGACTATGGCTACACCTTC.